This T cell receptor beta chain was identified during a study of post-analysis software for immune sequencing data. Study-wide context: The disease courses covered relapsing-remitting, secondary progressive and progressive-relapsing multiple sclerosis.

Study conclusions and caveats: Among roughly five TRBV segments more frequent in patients than controls were TRBV5-6, TRBV5-1 and TRBV20-1.

As regards this clonotype: Its antigen is unknown.

The trim removed 1 base at V and 3 bases at J, leaving 5 bases unmatched. CDR3 length: 16 amino acids. Germline CDR1 is SQVTM and CDR2 is ANQGSEA. The TCR beta cDNA libraries contained unique molecular identifiers. TCRdb reprocessed the PCR reads via MiXCR and lists one record per CDR3 protein. The sample gives some 890,000 distinct CDR3 sequences, approximately 53% of which show up once; 4.6% is in the top ten. The chain employs TRBV29-1 and TRBJ2-5; 13 bases agree with TRBD2. Material: blood. The clonotype originates from a girl between 10 and 17 years old with multiple sclerosis. The CDR3, as DNA: TGCAGCGTTGAAGCCGCGGGACTAGCGGGGAAAGAGACCCAGTACTTC. This encodes CSVEAAGLAGKETQYF.